The clone carrying this T cell receptor (beta chain) showed up many times. Antigen unknown. This sample was included in a study of neurological immune-mediated disorders. Study conclusions and caveats: Private repertoires in all groups were suggested by the finding that expanded clones across subjects shared no CDR3 amino acid sequences.

Per the germline V gene, CDR1 is SGHDT and CDR2 is YYEEEE. This CDR3 has 14 residues. Trimming removed 7 bases from V and 0 bases from J, with 13 bases in between. The starting material, 2 million PBMCs stored at -80 C, gave rise to the unsorted libraries. The cDNA was generated through 5'RACE incorporating 10-nucleotide random UMIs. Over 180 million TCR-beta sequences (from 15-18 subjects) were yielded by each sequencing run. From the 5' RACE reads, TCRdb called clonotypes with MiXCR, one entry per CDR3 protein. The sample lists approximately 19,000 distinct CDR3 sequences; roughly 15% were seen once.

What was sequenced was PBMCs. The sequence derives from a female donor with HTLV-1-associated myelopathy (HAM/TSP). This sequence joins TRBV5-6 and TRBJ1-2; D not certain. The CDR3 nucleotides read TGTGCCAGCTCCGCGGGATTTACTAACTATGGCTACACCTTC. Translation gives CASSAGFTNYGYTF.